This record covers a single T cell receptor (beta chain). The germline CDR1 and CDR2 sequences are SGHDT and YYEEEE. The CDR3 consists of 15 residues. The V and J ends lost 3 bases and 4 bases respectively, with 14 bases between them. Researchers ran the PCR with 60 Vbeta and 13 Jbeta primers. Method: immunoSEQ multiplex PCR; TCRdb's copy keeps in-frame clones and lacks some. The data contain around 58,000 clones, about 77% of them singletons. The data derive from a study of cytomegalovirus exposure and HLA in healthy donors. Study as a whole: Among about 179 million T cells, an earlier analysis found about 100 million unique TCR beta sequences. Unique TCRs from HLA-typed donors, 85 million to 100 million of them, were held in an early data release.

The chain combines TRBV5-6 with TRBJ2-1; D possibly corresponds to TRBD1 (6 bases). Sequenced: PBMCs. This clonotype was sampled from a female donor in good health and CMV-seronegative. The CDR3 sequence: CASSYLDRLYNEQFF. Here the CDR3 DNA reads TGTGCCAGCAGCTACCTAGACAGGCTTTACAATGAGCAGTTCTTC.